The 12 T cell receptor beta chains in this list originate from one sample, sequenced in a study of blood T cells in healthy people across ages. A J-beta primer mix and a sample-barcoded 5' primer were used in a second PCR of roughly 6 to 11 cycles. TCRdb re-analysed the 5' RACE reads in MiXCR, keeping a single row per CDR3 protein. The sample contains 650,000 to 1,000,000 distinct CDR3 sequences, about 36% of which appear only once. Sequencing input: blood. These receptors all come from a man aged 18 to 35 in good health.

This clonotype was observed at least ten times. The rearrangement links TRBV4-3 to TRBJ2-5; the D is unclear. Looked up from germline, CDR1 is LGHNA and CDR2 is YSLEER. The CDR3 is 14 residues long. Trimming cost V 0 bases and J 4 bases, with 9 bases left between them. This CDR3 reads CASSQDLGSETQYF. The CDR3 nucleotides read TGCGCCAGCAGCCAAGATTTAGGTTCAGAGACCCAGTACTTC.

In its sample, this clonotype was seen many times. The chain links TRBV6-2 or TRBV6-3 to TRBJ2-7; D remains ambiguous. V lost 5 bases to trimming and J lost 4 bases, with 6 bases between them. This CDR3 comprises 11 residues. CDR1 MNHEY and CDR2 SVGEGT come from the germline V gene. CDR3 in DNA: TGTGCCAGCAGTCAGAATTACGAGCAGTACTTC. Translated, it gives CASSQNYEQYF.

Comments on this clonotype: A single base separates this from a much larger clone, so it may be a read error. The chain joins TRBV10-3 to TRBJ2-7, with D tentatively TRBD2 (5 bases). This CDR3 is built from 14 residues. Germline assignment: CDR1 ENHRY and CDR2 SYGVKD. V dropped 4 bases and J dropped 7 bases, with 17 bases sitting between them. The CDR3 protein is CAISVRSSDGEQYF. CDR3 DNA sequence: TGTGCCATCAGTGTAAGGAGTAGCGACGGTGAGCAGTACTTC.

The V gene is TRBV4-1, the J gene TRBJ2-1, with 9 positions matching TRBD2. The CDR3 consists of 15 residues. Trimming at V came to 6 bases and at J to 8 bases, leaving 11 bases not matched to a gene. The V gene's germline CDR1 is MGHRA and CDR2 YSYEKL. The CDR3 loop reads CASSPRGSGSDEQFF. The CDR3 DNA is TGCGCCAGCAGTCCCCGTGGTAGCGGGAGTGATGAGCAGTTCTTC.

The chain couples TRBV20-1 to TRBJ2-6, with D unresolved. The CDR3 spans 15 residues. V was trimmed by 8 bases and J by 0 bases, leaving 14 bases between them. Germline loops: CDR1 DFQATT, CDR2 SNEGSKA (reference sequence). This chain's CDR3 is CSSGRLGSGANVLTF. The CDR3 DNA reads as TGCAGTTCTGGTCGGTTGGGCTCTGGGGCCAACGTCCTGACTTTC.

The V gene is TRBV4-1, the J gene TRBJ1-4, with D unresolved. Germline CDR1 MGHRA, CDR2 YSYEKL. V was shortened by 1 base and J by 4 bases, with 13 bases between the two germline ends. This CDR3 has 16 amino acids. The CDR3 loop reads CASSQVAADRNEKLFF. CDR3 nucleotide sequence: TGCGCCAGCAGCCAAGTTGCGGCGGACCGTAATGAAAAACTGTTTTTT.

The table lists this clonotype with many counts. This chain connects TRBV7-9 to TRBJ2-1; D uncertain. Germline CDR1 and CDR2: SEHNR and FQNEAQ (reference sequence). Between the trimmed V and J ends, which lost 0 bases and 5 bases, there was a span of 8 bases. The CDR3 length is 14 residues. CDR3 in DNA: TGTGCCAGCAGCTTAGCGGCGTTGAACAATGAGCAGTTCTTC. Translating it yields CASSLAALNNEQFF.

This sequence joins TRBV12-3 or TRBV12-4 and TRBJ2-1; TRBD2 agrees at 12 bases. Trimming removed 3 bases from V and 8 bases from J; junction bases left unmatched: 2. The CDR3 is made up of 14 amino acids. CDR3 in DNA: TGTGCCAGCAGTTTCCTAGCGGGGGGGGATGAGCAGTTCTTC. Amino acid sequence: CASSFLAGGDEQFF.

The CDR3 spells CASTSGGEETQYF. The CDR3 coding sequence is TGTGCCAGCACCTCAGGGGGCGAAGAGACCCAGTACTTC. The V call is TRBV12-3 or TRBV12-4, the J call TRBJ2-5; 8 nucleotides align to TRBD1. The junction had 4 bases not matched to a gene; V was cut back by 7 bases and J by 3 bases. The CDR3 consists of 13 residues.

This clonotype has more than one count but fewer than ten. The rearrangement links TRBV7-6 to TRBJ2-1; D perhaps matches TRBD2 (6 bases). The CDR3 is made up of 17 amino acids. V lost 2 bases and J lost 0, with 14 bases in between. Germline loops: CDR1 SGHVS, CDR2 FNYEAQ. The CDR3 bases are TGTGCCAGCAGCTTACTCGGGGGAAAGAGCTCCTACAATGAGCAGTTCTTC. Translating it yields CASSLLGGKSSYNEQFF.

CDR3 DNA sequence: TGTGCCAGCACCCCAAACCCAGTCGGCTACACCTTC. Its translation: CASTPNPVGYTF. The chain links TRBV9 to TRBJ1-2; D not resolved. CDR3 length: 12 amino acids. Trimming shortened V by 6 bases and J by 8 bases, and 14 bases separated the two germline ends. The germline V gene encodes CDR1 SGDLS and CDR2 YYNGEE.

Concerning this clonotype: With a much larger clone just one base away, this may be a read error. V and J are TRBV27 and TRBJ2-5; D is unresolved. Germline CDR1 MNHEY, CDR2 SMNVEV (reference sequence). V lost 8 bases and J lost 2, with 21 bases in between. The CDR3 has 16 residues. CDR3 bases: TGTGCCAGCGGTTATTCCGGGCAACCTGGGCAAGAGACCCAGTACTTC. The encoded protein is CASGYSGQPGQETQYF.